This T cell receptor (beta chain) was observed in a study of T cells in Graves' hyperthyroidism and ophthalmopathy (dated by TCRdb to the late 2010s). General notes on the study: A discovery cohort of around 100 patients, fewer than 50 with Graves' ophthalmopathy and fewer than 65 with stable Graves' hyperthyroidism, was used to find distinguishing TCR V-J signatures. Prospective prediction of ophthalmopathy was tested in an independent validation cohort consisting of 18 hyperthyroidism patients and some 15 patients who later progressed to ophthalmopathy. The approximately 90 discovery patients were randomly split 7:3 into training and test sets. In addition, the study compared T-cell repertoires in thyroid tissue and in blood from five to seven Graves' hyperthyroidism patients. Once sampling was done, hyperthyroidism patients were given methimazole at a starting dose of 30 mg daily, whereas ophthalmopathy patients were given high-dose intravenous methylprednisolone. The paper reports TCR Vbeta CDR3 sequencing of roughly 140 peripheral blood samples: 43 ophthalmopathy, some 80 hyperthyroidism and roughly 17 progressor patients.

Amplification of TCR beta CDR3 regions was carried out from RNA transcripts. The first round of RT-PCR for the TCR CDR3 was performed with the HTBI primer set and the Qiagen OneStep RT-PCR kit. Libraries were constructed in a second round of multiplex PCR, after which size selection and purification were carried out. Paired-end sequencing of the libraries was performed with 100 bp reads on an Illumina HiSeq2000. The study's processing was this. SOAPnuke was used to process the raw data, throwing out any read that contained adapters or uncalled bases, had a mean Phred below 15, or lacked an exact constant-primer or identifier match. High-quality paired reads were merged with COPE v1.2.5, and unique nucleotide sequences were defined as clonotypes. MiTCR v1.1 was used to align the clonotypes against IMGT TRBV, TRBD and TRBJ reference segments. Only V-J combinations with frequency above 0.0001, covering about 99% of repertoires, were analysed. The TCS score was defined as F50 (clonal expansion) divided by E x V (chaos), with BLOSUM62-based TCRdist calculated between CDR3 peptides within each V-J. Welch's t-statistics and random forest reduced around 510 V-J features to fewer than 15, which were used in a naive Bayes classifier (R e1071). The Morisita-Horn index was used to measure how similar the thyroid and blood repertoires were. TCRdb ran its own pipeline on the public reads, namely fastp trimming at Q25 and MiXCR clone calling, and kept in-frame beta chains. Every entry covers one CDR3 protein and lists the most common genes and DNA from its rows. In this record, the V and J calls reflect TCRdb's handling and not the investigators' own analysis. The sample table holds about 570,000 distinct CDR3 sequences, of which about 43% were seen once. Over 15% of the sample is in the top ten clones.

Any patient with an uncontrolled infection, another autoimmune disease, pregnancy or lactation was excluded. Clinical symptoms, serum thyroxine and TRAb, thyroid ultrasound, and orbital computed tomography formed the basis for the diagnoses. Total RNA was extracted with Trizol reagent, and quality was checked on an Agilent 2100 Bioanalyzer. The cysteine opens and the phenylalanine closes a CDR3 of 12 amino acids. Only CDR3 DNA is held: 36 bases, read in frame from base 1. V was cut back by 5 bases and J by 6 bases, leaving a gap of 13 bases between them. CDR1 and CDR2 are drawn from the germline V gene (reference sequence): DFQATT, SNEGSKA. General findings and caveats noted by the study authors: A model built on a 13 V-J signature distinguished ophthalmopathy from stable hyperthyroidism, reaching 85% to 90% sensitivity and 81.08% specificity in cross-validation and 80%/75% in testing. In validation, progression to ophthalmopathy was predicted by the model with almost 71% sensitivity and roughly 76% specificity, a median of 6.5 months before onset. Most expanded thyroid clonotypes (frequency above 0.001) were also detected in blood, a finding suggesting that blood repertoires may reflect thyroid immune responses. No statistical method was used to fix the sample size in advance, and group allocation was not hidden from the investigators.

This clonotype occurred many times. It lacks a known antigen. No base-level quality is on record; no much larger clone is a single base apart. The sequencing input was peripheral blood or thyroid tissue (not recorded which). The V and J segments used are TRBV20-1 and TRBJ1-1; confidence is insufficient to name the D gene. The TCR originated in an adult woman with Graves' disease, either hyperthyroidism or ophthalmopathy (not recorded which). CDR3 protein: CSAQVARAEAFF. The DNA is as follows: TGCAGTGCTCAAGTAGCGAGGGCTGAAGCTTTCTTT.